The present T cell receptor beta chain was sequenced within a study of cytomegalovirus exposure and HLA in healthy donors. Study observations and caveats: Some public TCRs appeared in many individuals, while most sequences were rare. The study flagged around 160 TCR beta chains as cytomegalovirus-associated. In vitro, three CMV-associated chains proved specific for CMV antigens.

The donors were part of the validation cohort, which consisted of roughly 120 subjects and was separate from the first cohort of about 650 subjects. On this clone: No antigen is known for it.

The table came from immunoSEQ multiplex PCR; TCRdb's copy has only in-frame clones and leaves some out. Seen here are roughly 200,000 clones, 80% to 85% observed once, and the top ten hold 2.8%. Germline CDR1 SSHAT, CDR2 FNYEAQ (reference sequence). The CDR3 sequence is 16 residues long. Losses at the gene ends were 5 bases for V and 6 bases for J; bases not matched to a gene: 15. Sample: PBMCs. J is TRBJ2-7 and V is TRBV7-7; 8 bases are a match to TRBD1. This TCR came from a woman under 30 in good health and CMV-seropositive. CDR3 DNA: TGTGCCAGCAGCCCAGTCCGGCAGGGGGCGCTTGCCGAGCAGTACTTC. It translates to CASSPVRQGALAEQYF.